The present T cell receptor beta chain was sequenced within a study of beta chain features in type 1 diabetes (dated by TCRdb to 2016 to 2018). Looking at the study overall: No differences in mean age, gender distribution, total cell number or subset yield were found between patients and healthy donors. The study compared the TCRB repertoires of sorted circulating CD4+ T cell subsets in recently diagnosed type 1 diabetes patients with those in matched healthy donors. Whereas all 30 or so donors provided naive and central memory subsets, regulatory and stem cell-like memory subsets were isolated from just 8 patients and roughly 8 healthy donors. A total of some 110 million sorted cells were examined across all samples, and the number of cells per subset was strongly correlated with RNA yield.

The CDR3 covers 17 residues, taking in both the cysteine and the phenylalanine. The DNA shown is the 51-base CDR3, in frame from base 1. In the germline V gene, CDR1 corresponds to SGDLS and CDR2 to YYNGEE. Trimming costs V 3 bases and J 2 bases, and their ends lie 19 bases apart. The High Capacity cDNA Reverse Transcription Kit was used to reverse transcribe all of the isolated RNA, meaning that expressed TCRB transcripts were what got sequenced. Naive, central memory and regulatory T cell samples underwent deep immunoSEQ sequencing, averaging roughly 3.5 million total reads per sample. After sorted cells were lysed in RLT buffer, RNA was extracted with DNase-treated RNeasy Micro or Mini kits, with the choice depending on cell number. Each cell subset was processed on its own to prevent cross-contamination, while patient and healthy donor samples were processed together. TCRB sequences were amplified from cDNA with the immunoSEQ multiplex PCR, producing 87-bp fragments spanning the CDR3 region. The amplicons were sequenced using the Illumina HiSeq platform. The original pipeline was this. Synthetic template baselines were used to correct PCR bias computationally, reads within Hamming distance 2 were collapsed, and singletons that could not be merged were discarded. By aligning reads against IMGT, V, D and J genes, CDR3 length, and insertions or deletions at six rearrangement sites were assigned. Within each subset, clonotype counts were normalized to sorted cell number, after which true diversity and Gini coefficients were computed with the tcR R package. The overlap coefficient, calculated on TCRB nucleotide sequences, was used to measure repertoire sharing. Out-of-frame TCRB sequences from naive cells were analyzed as a proxy for the pre-selection repertoire. TCRdb mirrors the immuneACCESS table, restricted to in-frame sequences. Some clones are absent from its copies; in checked studies, under half trace to an unresolved V gene, and the reason for the others is unknown. V, J and clone size derive from that table, while D and trimming were established from the DNA sequence. Here the sample has about 450,000 clones; more than 9.5% occur a single time. The top ten clones comprise approximately 0.05% of the sample.

Each donor gave one peripheral blood draw, roughly 120 mL on average, collected into heparinised tubes. Naive, central memory, regulatory and stem cell-like memory CD4+ T cells were sorted on a BD FACSAria II using a panel including CD45RO, CCR7, CD25, CD127, CD95 and CD27. Every sorted population had a purity above 98%. Right away, PBMCs were isolated by Lymphoprep density gradient centrifugation and were stained directly, with no culture step. So that batch effects would be minimized, each experiment stained and sorted samples in pairs, pairing one healthy donor with one patient. Points the paper makes about the study in general: PCR may preferentially amplify shorter templates, but because patient and control samples were amplified and corrected together, any resulting skew would affect both groups equally. A moderate but significant shortening of TCRB CDR3 length was observed in type 1 diabetes patients in all four CD4+ subsets. Fewer insertions and more nucleotide deletions at VDJ recombination sites were observed in patients with type 1 diabetes, implying thymic rearrangement abnormalities. The naive, central memory and regulatory TCRB repertoires appeared to resemble one another more closely among patients than among healthy donors. Sequencing cDNA rather than genomic DNA could over-represent highly expressing activated cells, although activation and CD3 levels did not differ between groups. HLA sub-analyses involved small numbers of individuals, so any influence of HLA type on TCRB rearrangement remained unresolved.

Turning to this clone: Its antigen is currently not known. Base quality data are lacking; no much larger clone is found one base away.

The source material was naive CD4+ T cells from blood. What this sample's cell subset or site label stands for: true naive CD4+ T cells. The rearranged chain carries TRBV9 and TRBJ2-3; TRBD1 is perhaps the D gene, given 5 matching bases. The receptor's source is a woman between 18 and 30 years old in good health. CDR3 sequence: CASSGRGADYLTDTQYF. The DNA is TGTGCCAGCAGCGGGCGTGGGGCAGATTACCTCACAGATACGCAGTATTTT.